This T cell receptor beta chain was obtained from a study of T cell responses to AZD1222 COVID-19 vaccine. This CDR3 has 15 amino acids. Germline CDR1 and CDR2: MNHEY and SVGEGT. V gave up 4 bases and J gave up 4 bases, with 15 bases separating them. Study results and caveats: After the peak T cell response, and only then, were repertoires sampled. Spike-wide coverage was observed for vaccine-associated CD4 TCRs, with dominant responses at 160-218 and 743-854. The sample set comprised mostly white British donors with more females, and clonal diversity was possibly underestimated. Among spike-specific TCRs, nearly half reportedly target unmutated variant regions.

To note about this clone: The antigen is undetermined.

The table came from immunoSEQ multiplex PCR; TCRdb's copy has only in-frame clones and leaves some out. The profile shows about 160,000 clones, over 75% of them singletons. J is TRBJ2-3 and V is TRBV6-2 or TRBV6-3; D might be TRBD1 (5 bases). The material was peripheral blood, obtained 28 days after the second AZD1222 dose. The TCR originated in an adult who received the AZD1222 COVID-19 vaccine. The CDR3 loop reads CASSFISLRADTQYF. CDR3 nucleotide sequence: TGTGCCAGCAGTTTCATTTCACTCAGGGCAGATACGCAGTATTTT.